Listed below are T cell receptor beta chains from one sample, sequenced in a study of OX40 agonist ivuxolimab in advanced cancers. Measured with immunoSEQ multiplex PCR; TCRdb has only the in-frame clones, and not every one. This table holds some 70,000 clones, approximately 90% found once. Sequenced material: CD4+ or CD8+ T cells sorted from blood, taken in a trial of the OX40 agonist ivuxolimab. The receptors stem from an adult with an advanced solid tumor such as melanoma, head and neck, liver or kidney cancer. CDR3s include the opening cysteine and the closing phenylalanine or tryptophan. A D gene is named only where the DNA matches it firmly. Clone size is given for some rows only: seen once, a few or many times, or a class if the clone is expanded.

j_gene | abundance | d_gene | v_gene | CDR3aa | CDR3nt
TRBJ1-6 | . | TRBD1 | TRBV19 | CASTPGTDNSPLHF | TGTGCCAGTACCCCCGGGACAGATAATTCACCCCTCCACTTT
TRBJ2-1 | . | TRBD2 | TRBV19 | CASSMVLAGADEQFF | TGTGCCAGTAGTATGGTGCTAGCGGGGGCCGATGAGCAGTTCTTC
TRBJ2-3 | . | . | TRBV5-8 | CASSFVGSTDTQYF | TGTGCCAGCAGCTTCGTTGGGTCCACAGATACGCAGTATTTT
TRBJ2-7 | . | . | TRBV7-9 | CASSLRTPPYEQYF | TGTGCCAGCAGCCTGCGGACACCACCCTACGAGCAGTACTTC
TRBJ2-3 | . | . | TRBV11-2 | CASSSSYEDTQYF | TGTGCCAGCAGCTCCTCCTATGAAGATACGCAGTATTTT
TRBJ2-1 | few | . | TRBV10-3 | CAISGSREQFF | TGTGCCATCAGTGGATCCCGAGAGCAGTTCTTC
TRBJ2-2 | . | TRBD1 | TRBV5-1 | CASSPRQGLNGELFF | TGCGCCAGCAGCCCTCGACAGGGATTAAACGGGGAGCTGTTTTTT
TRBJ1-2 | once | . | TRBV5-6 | CASSPEIGGYTF | TGTGCCAGCAGCCCTGAGATAGGGGGCTACACCTTC
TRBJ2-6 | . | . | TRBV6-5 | CASSYFGGANVLTF | TGTGCCAGCAGTTACTTCGGTGGGGCCAACGTCCTGACTTTC
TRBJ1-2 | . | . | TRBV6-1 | CASSVRTVNYGYTF | TGTGCCAGCAGTGTTCGGACAGTTAACTATGGCTACACCTTC
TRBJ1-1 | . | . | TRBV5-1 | CASSGGSGMNTEAFF | TGCGCCAGCAGTGGGGGGTCAGGCATGAACACTGAAGCTTTCTTT
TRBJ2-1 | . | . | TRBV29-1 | CSVVFFLGQGYNEQFF | TGCAGCGTTGTTTTCTTTTTGGGACAAGGCTACAATGAGCAGTTCTTC
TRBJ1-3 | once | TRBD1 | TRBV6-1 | CASSDWTGVGGNTIYF | TGTGCCAGCAGTGATTGGACAGGGGTGGGCGGAAACACCATATATTTT
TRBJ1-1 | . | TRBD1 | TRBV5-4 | CASSSGQGAGMNTEAFF | TGTGCCAGCAGCTCCGGACAGGGGGCCGGCATGAACACTGAAGCTTTCTTT
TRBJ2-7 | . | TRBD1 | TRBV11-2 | CASRRTGTYEQYF | TGTGCCAGCAGACGGACAGGGACATACGAGCAGTACTTC
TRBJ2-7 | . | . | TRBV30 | CAWKGGSYEQYF | TGTGCCTGGAAGGGTGGATCCTACGAGCAGTACTTC
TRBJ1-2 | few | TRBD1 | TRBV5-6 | CASSLAGQGAFGYTF | TGTGCCAGCAGCTTAGCGGGACAGGGGGCGTTTGGCTACACCTTC
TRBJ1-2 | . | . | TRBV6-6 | CASRKDRRGGYTF | TGTGCCAGCAGAAAAGACAGGAGGGGTGGCTACACCTTC
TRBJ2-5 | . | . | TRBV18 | CASSPPGRTQETQYF | TGTGCCAGCTCACCACCGGGGCGAACTCAAGAGACCCAGTACTTC
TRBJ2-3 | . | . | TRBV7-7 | CASSLEAAAKGPQYF | TGTGCCAGCAGCTTAGAGGCGGCTGCGAAGGGGCCGCAGTATTTT
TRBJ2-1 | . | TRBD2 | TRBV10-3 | CAISEPGTSVHEQFF | TGTGCCATCAGTGAACCCGGGACTAGCGTCCATGAGCAGTTCTTC
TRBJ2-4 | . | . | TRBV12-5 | CASAYRDNNLLAKNIQYF | TGTGCTAGTGCTTACCGGGACAACAACCTCTTAGCCAAAAACATTCAGTACTTC
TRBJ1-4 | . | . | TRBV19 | CASTRRAAPNEKLFF | TGTGCCAGTACGAGGCGGGCAGCTCCTAATGAAAAACTGTTTTTT
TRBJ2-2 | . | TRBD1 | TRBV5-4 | CASSPERTGGTGELFF | TGTGCCAGCAGCCCAGAACGGACAGGAGGCACCGGGGAGCTGTTTTTT
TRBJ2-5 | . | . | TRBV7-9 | CASSLGLGFETQYF | TGTGCCAGCAGCTTAGGTCTAGGGTTCGAGACCCAGTACTTC
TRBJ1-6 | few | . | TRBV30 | CAWNAGSPLHF | TGTGCCTGGAATGCCGGTTCACCCCTCCACTTT
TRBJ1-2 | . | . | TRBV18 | CASSPVKGDGYTF | TGTGCCAGCTCACCAGTGAAGGGTGATGGCTACACCTTC
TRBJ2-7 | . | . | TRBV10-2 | CASSEGSRYEQYF | TGCGCCAGCAGTGAGGGCAGCCGCTACGAGCAGTACTTC
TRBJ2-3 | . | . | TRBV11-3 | CASSLDGHTDTQYF | TGTGCCAGCAGCCTAGACGGACACACAGATACGCAGTATTTT
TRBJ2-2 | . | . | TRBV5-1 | CASSLEARANTGELFF | TGCGCCAGCAGCTTAGAGGCCAGGGCAAACACCGGGGAGCTGTTTTTT
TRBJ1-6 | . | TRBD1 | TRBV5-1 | CASSLGTGNSPLHF | TGCGCCAGCAGCTTGGGGACAGGGAATTCACCCCTCCACTTT
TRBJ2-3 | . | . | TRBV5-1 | CASSLTTGSSTDTQYF | TGCGCCAGCAGCCTTACGACGGGGAGTAGCACAGATACGCAGTATTTT
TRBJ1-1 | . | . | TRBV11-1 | CASSSGGWTEAFF | TGTGCCAGCAGCTCTGGGGGATGGACTGAAGCTTTCTTT
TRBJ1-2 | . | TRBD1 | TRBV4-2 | CASSQDGGTGGYGYTF | TGTGCCAGCAGCCAAGATGGGGGGACAGGGGGCTATGGCTACACCTTC
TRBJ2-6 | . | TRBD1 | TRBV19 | CASSFDRAGANVLTF | TGTGCCAGTAGTTTCGACAGGGCTGGGGCCAACGTCCTGACTTTC
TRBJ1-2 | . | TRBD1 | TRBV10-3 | CAISAEQGGYGYTF | TGTGCCATCAGTGCCGAACAGGGGGGCTATGGCTACACCTTC
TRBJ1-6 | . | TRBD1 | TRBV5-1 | CASSPGTGNRLSPLHF | TGCGCCAGCAGCCCCGGGACAGGGAATCGATTATCACCCCTCCACTTT
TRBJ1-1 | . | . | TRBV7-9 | CASSLPGLNTEAFF | TGTGCCAGCAGCTTACCAGGGTTGAACACTGAAGCTTTCTTT
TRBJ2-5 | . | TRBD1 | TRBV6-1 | CASTRTGLQYF | TGTGCCAGCACCAGGACAGGCCTTCAGTACTTC
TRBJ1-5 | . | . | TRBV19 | CASSWAGVNQPQHF | TGTGCCAGTAGCTGGGCAGGGGTTAATCAGCCCCAGCATTTT
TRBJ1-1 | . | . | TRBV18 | CASSQNVNTEAFF | TGTGCCAGCTCACAGAACGTGAACACTGAAGCTTTCTTT
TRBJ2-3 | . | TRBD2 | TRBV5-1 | CASSFSGGPGADTQYF | TGCGCCAGCAGCTTTAGCGGGGGGCCGGGGGCAGATACGCAGTATTTT
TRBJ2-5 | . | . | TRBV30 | CAWAPSQETQYF | TGTGCCTGGGCTCCATCACAAGAGACCCAGTACTTC
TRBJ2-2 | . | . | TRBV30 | CAWTYDTGELFF | TGTGCCTGGACCTACGATACCGGGGAGCTGTTTTTT
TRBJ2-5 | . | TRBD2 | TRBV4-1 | CASSQDEAGKETQYF | TGCGCCAGCAGCCAAGACGAAGCGGGGAAAGAGACCCAGTACTTC
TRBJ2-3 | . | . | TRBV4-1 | CASSQDTVGLSTDTQYF | TGCGCCAGCAGCCAAGATACGGTAGGGCTTAGCACAGATACGCAGTATTTT
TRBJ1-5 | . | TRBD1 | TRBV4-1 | CASSQGTGVGNQPQHF | TGCGCCAGCAGCCAGGGGACAGGGGTGGGCAATCAGCCCCAGCATTTT
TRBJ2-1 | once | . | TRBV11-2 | CASSLVLGAWDEQFF | TGTGCCAGCAGCTTAGTGCTGGGGGCTTGGGATGAGCAGTTCTTC
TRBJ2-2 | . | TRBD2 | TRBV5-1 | CASSLVAGGPTGELFF | TGCGCCAGCAGCTTGGTAGCGGGGGGCCCCACCGGGGAGCTGTTTTTT
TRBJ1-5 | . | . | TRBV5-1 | CASSLTGPNQPQHF | TGCGCCAGCAGCTTGACAGGGCCAAATCAGCCCCAGCATTTT
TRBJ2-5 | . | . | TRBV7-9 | CASSPGRLESRSQYF | TGTGCCAGCAGCCCCGGCCGACTAGAGTCGAGGTCCCAGTACTTC
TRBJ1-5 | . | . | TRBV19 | CASSIDVTPLNNQPQHF | TGTGCCAGTAGTATAGATGTCACACCCCTGAACAATCAGCCCCAGCATTTT
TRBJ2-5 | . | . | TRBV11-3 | CASRGSNQETQYF | TGTGCCAGCCGCGGCTCTAACCAAGAGACCCAGTACTTC
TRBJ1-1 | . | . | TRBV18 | CASSQEQGRTEAFF | TGTGCCAGCTCACAGGAGCAGGGGCGCACTGAAGCTTTCTTT
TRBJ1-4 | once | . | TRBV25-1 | CASSDAGRTNEKLFF | TGTGCCAGCAGTGACGCAGGGAGGACTAATGAAAAACTGTTTTTT